The sequence of this TCR beta chain was determined in a study of shared clonotypes between healthy human individuals. Whole-study context: Researchers drew samples from two women and a few men aged 18 to 49.

Germline V gene lookup returns CDR1 SGHTA and CDR2 FQGNSA. The CDR3 contains 15 residues. V lost 3 bases to trimming and J lost 1 base; unmatched junction nucleotides: 5. Deep-level running was used for the assay. An even split of each subset's genomic DNA across several immunoSEQ plates was performed. This table comes from immunoSEQ multiplex PCR, and its TCRdb copy is limited to in-frame clones, with some not included. The sample consists of over 1.5 million clones, 95% to 99% of them appearing once. Participating donors were healthy, HIV-negative adults free of recent acute infections or vaccinations.

The sequencing sample was made of naive CD4+ T cells sorted from blood. Subset denoted: CD45RA+ positively selected. This sequence originates from a man younger than 45 in good health. The chain links TRBV7-2 to TRBJ1-1, with TRBD1 matching 7 bases. The CDR3 DNA sequence: TGTGCCAGCAGCTTCGACAGGGTATGGAACACTGAAGCTTTCTTT. This translates into CASSFDRVWNTEAFF.